This TCR beta chain came from a study of cytomegalovirus exposure and HLA in healthy donors. Points on this clone: Its antigen is undetermined.

Study results and limitations: Confirmation was obtained in vitro that three CMV-associated chains are specific for CMV antigens.

The table came from immunoSEQ multiplex PCR; TCRdb's copy has only in-frame clones and leaves some out. The data contain about 280,000 clones, over 75% of them singletons. After removal of 5 bases from V and 6 bases from J, the junction contained 5 bases not matched to a gene. CDR3 length equals 16 residues. Germline values: CDR1 SGHVS, CDR2 FQNEAQ. The clonotype originates from a woman aged 18-35 years in good health and CMV-seronegative. The sequencing input was PBMCs. The chain combines TRBV7-8 with TRBJ1-6; 12 nucleotides line up with TRBD1. The DNA for the CDR3 is TGTGCCAGCAGCCCCGGGACAGGGGGCCCTAATTCACCCCTCCACTTT. Amino acids: CASSPGTGGPNSPLHF.